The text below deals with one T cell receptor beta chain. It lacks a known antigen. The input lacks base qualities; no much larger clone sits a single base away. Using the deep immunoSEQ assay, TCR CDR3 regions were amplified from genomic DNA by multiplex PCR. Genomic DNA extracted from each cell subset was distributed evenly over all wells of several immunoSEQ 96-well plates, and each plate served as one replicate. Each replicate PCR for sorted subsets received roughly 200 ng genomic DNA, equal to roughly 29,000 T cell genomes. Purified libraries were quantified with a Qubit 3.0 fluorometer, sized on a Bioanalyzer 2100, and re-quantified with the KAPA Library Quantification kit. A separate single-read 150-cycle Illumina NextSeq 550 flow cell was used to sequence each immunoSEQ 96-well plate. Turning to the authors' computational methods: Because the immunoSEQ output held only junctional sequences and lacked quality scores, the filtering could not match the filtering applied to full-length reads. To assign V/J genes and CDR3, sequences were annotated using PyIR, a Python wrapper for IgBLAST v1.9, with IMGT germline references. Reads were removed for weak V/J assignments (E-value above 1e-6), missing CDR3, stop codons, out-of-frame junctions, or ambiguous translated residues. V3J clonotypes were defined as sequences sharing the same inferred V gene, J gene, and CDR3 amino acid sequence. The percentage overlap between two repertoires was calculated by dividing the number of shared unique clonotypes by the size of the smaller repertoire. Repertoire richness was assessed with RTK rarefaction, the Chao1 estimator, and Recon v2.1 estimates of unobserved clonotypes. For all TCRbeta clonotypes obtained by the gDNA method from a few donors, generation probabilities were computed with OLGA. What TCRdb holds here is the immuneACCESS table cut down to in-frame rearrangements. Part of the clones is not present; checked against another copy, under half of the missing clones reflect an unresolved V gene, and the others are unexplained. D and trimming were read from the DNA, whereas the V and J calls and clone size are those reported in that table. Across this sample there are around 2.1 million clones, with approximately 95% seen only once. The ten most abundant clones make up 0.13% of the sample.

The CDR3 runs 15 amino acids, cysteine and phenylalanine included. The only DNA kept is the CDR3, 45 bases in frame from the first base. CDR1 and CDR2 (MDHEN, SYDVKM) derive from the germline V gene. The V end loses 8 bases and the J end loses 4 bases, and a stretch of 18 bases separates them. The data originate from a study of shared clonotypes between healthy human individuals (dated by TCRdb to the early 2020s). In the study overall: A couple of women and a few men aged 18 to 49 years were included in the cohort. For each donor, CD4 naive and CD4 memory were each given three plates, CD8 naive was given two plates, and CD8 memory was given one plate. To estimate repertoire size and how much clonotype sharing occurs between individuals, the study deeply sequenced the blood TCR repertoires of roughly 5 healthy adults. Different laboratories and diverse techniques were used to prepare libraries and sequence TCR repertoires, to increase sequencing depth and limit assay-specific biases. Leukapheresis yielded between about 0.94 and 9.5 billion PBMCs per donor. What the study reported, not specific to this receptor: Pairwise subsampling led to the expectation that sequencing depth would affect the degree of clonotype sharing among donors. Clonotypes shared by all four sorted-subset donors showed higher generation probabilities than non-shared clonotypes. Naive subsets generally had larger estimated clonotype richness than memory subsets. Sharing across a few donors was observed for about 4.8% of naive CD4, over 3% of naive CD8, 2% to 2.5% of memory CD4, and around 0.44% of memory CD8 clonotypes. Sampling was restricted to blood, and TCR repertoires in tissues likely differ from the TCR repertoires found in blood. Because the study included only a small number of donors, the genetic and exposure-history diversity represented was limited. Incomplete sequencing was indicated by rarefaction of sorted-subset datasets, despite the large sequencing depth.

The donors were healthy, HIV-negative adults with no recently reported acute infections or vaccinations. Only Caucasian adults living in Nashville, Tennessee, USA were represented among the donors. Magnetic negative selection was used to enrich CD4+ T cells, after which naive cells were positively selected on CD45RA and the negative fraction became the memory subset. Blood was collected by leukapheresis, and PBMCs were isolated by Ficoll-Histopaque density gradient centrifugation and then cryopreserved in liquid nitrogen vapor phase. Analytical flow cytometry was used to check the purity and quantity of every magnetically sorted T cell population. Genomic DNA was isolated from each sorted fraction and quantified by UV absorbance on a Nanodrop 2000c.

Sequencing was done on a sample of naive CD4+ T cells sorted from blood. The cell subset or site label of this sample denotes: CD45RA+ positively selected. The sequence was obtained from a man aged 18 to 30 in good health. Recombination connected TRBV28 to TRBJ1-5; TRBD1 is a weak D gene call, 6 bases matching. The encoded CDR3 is CASGSDRLGNQPQHF. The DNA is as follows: TGTGCCAGCGGCTCTGACAGGTTGGGGAATCAGCCCCAGCATTTT. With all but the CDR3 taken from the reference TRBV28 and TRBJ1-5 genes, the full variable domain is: DVKVTQSSRYLVKRTGEKVFLECVQDMDHENMFWYRQDPGLGLRLIYFSYDVKMKEKGDIPEGYSVSREKKERFSLILESASTNQTSMYLCASGSDRLGNQPQHFGDGTRLSIL.